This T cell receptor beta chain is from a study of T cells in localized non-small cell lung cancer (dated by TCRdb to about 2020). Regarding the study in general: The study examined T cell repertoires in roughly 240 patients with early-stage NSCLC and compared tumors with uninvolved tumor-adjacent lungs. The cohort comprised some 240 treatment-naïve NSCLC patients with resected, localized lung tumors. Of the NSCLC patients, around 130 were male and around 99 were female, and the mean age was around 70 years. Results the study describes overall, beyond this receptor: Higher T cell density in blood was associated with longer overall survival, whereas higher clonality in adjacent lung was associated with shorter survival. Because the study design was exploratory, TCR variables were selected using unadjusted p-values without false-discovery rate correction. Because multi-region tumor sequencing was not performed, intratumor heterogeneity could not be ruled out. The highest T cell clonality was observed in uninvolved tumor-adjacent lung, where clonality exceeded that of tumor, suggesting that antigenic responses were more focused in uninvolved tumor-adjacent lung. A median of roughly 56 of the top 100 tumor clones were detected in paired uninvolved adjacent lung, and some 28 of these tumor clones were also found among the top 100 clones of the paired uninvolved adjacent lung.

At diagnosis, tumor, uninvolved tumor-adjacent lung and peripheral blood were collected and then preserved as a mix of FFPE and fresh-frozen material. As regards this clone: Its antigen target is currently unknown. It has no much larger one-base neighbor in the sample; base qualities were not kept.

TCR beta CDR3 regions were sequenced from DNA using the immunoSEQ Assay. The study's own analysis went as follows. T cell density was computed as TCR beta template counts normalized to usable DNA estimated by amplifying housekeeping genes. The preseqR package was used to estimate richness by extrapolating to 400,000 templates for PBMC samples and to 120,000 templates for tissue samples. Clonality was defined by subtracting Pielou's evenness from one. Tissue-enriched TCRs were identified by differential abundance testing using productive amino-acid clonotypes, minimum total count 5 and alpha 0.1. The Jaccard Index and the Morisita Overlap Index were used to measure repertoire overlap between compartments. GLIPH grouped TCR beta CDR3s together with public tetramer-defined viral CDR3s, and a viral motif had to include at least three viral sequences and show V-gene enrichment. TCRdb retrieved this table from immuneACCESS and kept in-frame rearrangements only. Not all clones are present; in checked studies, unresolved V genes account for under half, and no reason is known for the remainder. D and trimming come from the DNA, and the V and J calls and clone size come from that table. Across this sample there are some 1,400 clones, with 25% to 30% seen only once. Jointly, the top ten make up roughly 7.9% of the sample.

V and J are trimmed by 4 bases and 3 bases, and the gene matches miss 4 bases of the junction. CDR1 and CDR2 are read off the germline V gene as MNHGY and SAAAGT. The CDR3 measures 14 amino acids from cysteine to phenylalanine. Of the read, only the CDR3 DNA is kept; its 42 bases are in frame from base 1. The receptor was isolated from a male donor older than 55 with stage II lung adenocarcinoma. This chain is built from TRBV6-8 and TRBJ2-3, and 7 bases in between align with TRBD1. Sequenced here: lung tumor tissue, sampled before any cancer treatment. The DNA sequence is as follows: TGTGCCAGCAGTTGGGACAGACGGACAGATACGCAGTATTTT. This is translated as CASSWDRRTDTQYF.